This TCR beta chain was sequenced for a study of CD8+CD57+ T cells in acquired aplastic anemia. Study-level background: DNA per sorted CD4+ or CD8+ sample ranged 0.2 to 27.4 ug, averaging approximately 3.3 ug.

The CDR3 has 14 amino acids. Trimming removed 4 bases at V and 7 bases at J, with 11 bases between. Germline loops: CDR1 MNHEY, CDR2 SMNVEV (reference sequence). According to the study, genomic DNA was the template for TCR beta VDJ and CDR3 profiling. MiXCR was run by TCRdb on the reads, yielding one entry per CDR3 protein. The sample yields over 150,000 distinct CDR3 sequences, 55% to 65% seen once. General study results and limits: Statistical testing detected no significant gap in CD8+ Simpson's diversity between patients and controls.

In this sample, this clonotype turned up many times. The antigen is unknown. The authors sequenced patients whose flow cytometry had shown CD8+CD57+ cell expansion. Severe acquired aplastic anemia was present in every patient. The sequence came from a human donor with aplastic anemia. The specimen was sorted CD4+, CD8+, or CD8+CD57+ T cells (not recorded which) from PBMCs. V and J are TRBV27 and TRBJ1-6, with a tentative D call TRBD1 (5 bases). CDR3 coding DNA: TGTGCCAGCAGTTCACCCGGGACCAATTCACCCCTCCACTTT. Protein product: CASSSPGTNSPLHF.